Shown below are 6 T cell receptor beta chains from a single sample sequenced in a study of T cell repertoires in ileal Crohn's disease. Some clones are missing from TCRdb's copy, which holds only in-frame ones; the method was immunoSEQ multiplex PCR. Altogether more than 60,000 clones are present, 85% to 90% being singletons, with the ten largest covering roughly 1.9%. Time point denoted: neoterminal ileum biopsy at postoperative endoscopy, about 6 months after surgery. Sequencing used ileal tissue. Receptors were obtained from an adult with Crohn's disease.

The chain carries TRBV14 and TRBJ2-1; 10 bases are shared with TRBD2. Unmatched junction bases numbered 6, after V lost 3 bases and J lost 4 bases. Germline lookup yields CDR1 SGHDN and CDR2 FVKESK. The CDR3 runs to 16 residues. The CDR3 is CASSHRIAGGYNEQFF. The CDR3 DNA follows: TGTGCCAGCAGCCACCGAATAGCGGGGGGTTACAATGAGCAGTTCTTC. The whole variable domain, remainder taken from reference TRBV14 and TRBJ2-1, is EAGVTQFPSHSVIEKGQTVTLRCDPISGHDNLYWYRRVMGKEIKFLLHFVKESKQDESGMPNNRFLAERTGGTYSTLKVQPAELEDSGVYFCASSHRIAGGYNEQFFGPGTRLTVL.

V is TRBV5-6 and J is TRBJ1-1; TRBD1 agrees at 7 bases. This CDR3 is built from 15 residues. In germline, CDR1 is SGHDT, CDR2 YYEEEE. V dropped 4 bases and J dropped 2; count of bases not matched to a gene: 8. CDR3 amino acids: CASSRENRGNTEAFF. The CDR3 nucleotides read TGTGCCAGCAGCAGAGAAAACAGGGGCAACACTGAAGCTTTCTTT.

The chain is built from TRBV6-4 and TRBJ2-1; D is possibly TRBD2 (5 bases). CDR3 length: 15 amino acids. The germline V gene encodes CDR1 MRHNA and CDR2 SNTAGT. V lost 4 bases to trimming and J lost 8 bases, with 18 bases between them. CDR3 DNA sequence: TGTGCCAGCAGTGGGACGGGGATATGGGCCGATGAGCAGTTCTTC. Residues: CASSGTGIWADEQFF.

The gene calls are TRBV11-3 and TRBJ2-2; 7 nucleotides match TRBD1. Germline values: CDR1 SGHNT, CDR2 YENEEA. The CDR3 runs to 16 residues. Unmatched junction bases numbered 3, after V lost 2 bases and J lost 0 bases. The CDR3 sequence is CASSLHRGPNTGELFF. The CDR3 region has the DNA TGTGCCAGCAGCTTACACAGGGGTCCGAACACCGGGGAGCTGTTTTTT.

The chain has TRBV18 and TRBJ2-3; the D is unclear. This CDR3 comprises 12 residues. Germline CDR1 KGHSH, CDR2 LQKENI. Trimming removed 6 bases at V and 5 bases at J, with 9 bases between. This CDR3 reads CASSPEEDTQYF. Here the CDR3 DNA reads TGTGCCAGCTCCCCTGAGGAAGATACGCAGTATTTT.

V usage is TRBV13 and J usage is TRBJ2-6; TRBD1 agrees at 9 bases. Looked up from germline, CDR1 is PRHDT and CDR2 is FYEKMQ (reference sequence). The V gene end was trimmed by 4 bases and the J gene end by 2 bases; junction bases not matched to a gene: 6. The CDR3 has 17 amino acids. CDR3 in DNA: TGTGCCAGCAGCTCTTCACAGGGGGCGGCTGGGGCCAACGTCCTGACTTTC. This encodes CASSSSQGAAGANVLTF.